This T cell receptor beta chain was recovered during a study of relationships among human T cell subsets. Study outcomes and limitations: Th1, Th2 and regulatory subsets overlapped substantially in CDR3 sequences. Some CD4+CD8+ double-positive cells may remain after bead sorting.

This clonotype appeared a few times. Its antigen is unknown. Subset-specific monoclonal antibody beads were used to isolate T cell subsets. The V and J ends lost 1 base and 1 base respectively, with 4 bases between them. This CDR3 is 13 amino acids long. From mRNA, alpha and beta CDR3 regions were amplified using semiquantitative ARM-PCR. ARM-PCR used tagged nested gene-specific primers, then communal superprimers for exponential amplification. One entry per CDR3 protein results from TCRdb running MiXCR on the multiplex PCR reads. The sample has roughly 4,900 distinct CDR3 sequences, 78% seen once; the top ten hold 29%.

The sample taken for sequencing was total T cells sorted from blood. J is TRBJ1-2 and V is TRBV12-3 or TRBV12-4; D is unclear. This TCR came from a man aged 40-55 years in good health. The CDR3 sequence is CASSLGLNYGYTF. The CDR3 DNA is TGTGCCAGCAGTTTAGGGCTTAACTATGGCTACACCTTC.